What follows describes a single T cell receptor beta chain. Its antigen is still unknown. These data originate in a study of cytomegalovirus exposure and HLA in healthy donors. Looking at the study overall: Genetic ancestry analysis placed under 90% of the 398 donors that were genotyped in the Caucasian-associated cluster. Study-wide findings and caveats: Accurate HLA-A and HLA-B prediction from TCR beta sequences was reported for most subjects. Later analysis identified 16,951 TCR beta sequences associated with HLA alleles, using a false discovery rate threshold of 0.05.

The PCR had 60 Vbeta and 13 Jbeta primers. Data came from immunoSEQ multiplex PCR; TCRdb stores just in-frame clones and leaves some out. The table lists about 110,000 clones, roughly 76% of them singletons. CDR3 length: 16 residues. Germline V gives CDR1 KGHSH, CDR2 LQKENI. Trimming took 5 bases from V and 5 from J; bases not matched to a gene: 10. The chain recombines TRBV18 with TRBJ1-1, with TRBD1 matching 11 bases. Source material: PBMCs. The sequence derives from a woman aged 50 to 60 in good health and CMV-seropositive. CDR3 in amino acids: CASSKDRGRGKTEAFF. CDR3 nucleotides: TGTGCCAGCTCAAAGGACAGGGGGCGCGGGAAGACTGAAGCTTTCTTT.